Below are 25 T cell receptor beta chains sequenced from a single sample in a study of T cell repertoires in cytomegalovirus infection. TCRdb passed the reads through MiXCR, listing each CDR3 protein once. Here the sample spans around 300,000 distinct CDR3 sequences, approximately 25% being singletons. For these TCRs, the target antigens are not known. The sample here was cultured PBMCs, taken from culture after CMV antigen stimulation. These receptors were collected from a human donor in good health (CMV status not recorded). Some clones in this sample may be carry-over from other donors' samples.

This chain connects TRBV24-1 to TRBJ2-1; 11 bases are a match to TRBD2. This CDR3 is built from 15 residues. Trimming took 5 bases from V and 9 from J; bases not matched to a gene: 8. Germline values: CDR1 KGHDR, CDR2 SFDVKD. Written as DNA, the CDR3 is TGTGCCACCAGTGGCTTTACTAGCGGGAGCGTTGAGCAGTTCTTC. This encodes CATSGFTSGSVEQFF.

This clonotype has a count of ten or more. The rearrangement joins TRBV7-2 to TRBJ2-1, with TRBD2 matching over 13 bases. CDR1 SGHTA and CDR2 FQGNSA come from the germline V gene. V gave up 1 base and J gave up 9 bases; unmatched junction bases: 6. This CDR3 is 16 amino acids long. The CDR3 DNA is TGTGCCAGCAGCTTAGAGGGGACTAGCGGGAACGTTGAGCAGTTCTTC. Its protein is CASSLEGTSGNVEQFF.

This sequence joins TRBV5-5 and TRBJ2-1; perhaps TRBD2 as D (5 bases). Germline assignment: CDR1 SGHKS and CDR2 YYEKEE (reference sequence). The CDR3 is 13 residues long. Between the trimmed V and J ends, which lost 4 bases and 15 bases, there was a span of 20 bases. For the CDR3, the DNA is TGTGCCAGCAGCGGATCTCTGGGCCCGGGATGGTTCTTC. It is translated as CASSGSLGPGWFF. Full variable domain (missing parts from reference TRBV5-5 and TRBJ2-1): DAGVTQSPTHLIKTRGQQVTLRCSPISGHKSVSWYQQVLGQGPQFIFQYYEKEERGRGNFPDRFSARQFPNYSSELNVNALLLGDSALYLCASSGSLGPGWFFGPGTRLTVL.

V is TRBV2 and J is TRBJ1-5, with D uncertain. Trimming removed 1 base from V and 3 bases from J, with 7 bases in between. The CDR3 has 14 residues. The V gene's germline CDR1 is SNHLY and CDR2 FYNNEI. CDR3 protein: CASSEGSYNQPQHF. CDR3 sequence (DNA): TGTGCCAGCAGTGAAGGTAGTTACAATCAGCCCCAGCATTTT. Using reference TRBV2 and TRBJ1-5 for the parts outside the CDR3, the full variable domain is EPEVTQTPSHQVTQMGQEVILRCVPISNHLYFYWYRQILGQKVEFLVSFYNNEISEKSEIFDDQFSVERPDGSNFTLKIRSTKLEDSAMYFCASSEGSYNQPQHFGDGTRLSIL.

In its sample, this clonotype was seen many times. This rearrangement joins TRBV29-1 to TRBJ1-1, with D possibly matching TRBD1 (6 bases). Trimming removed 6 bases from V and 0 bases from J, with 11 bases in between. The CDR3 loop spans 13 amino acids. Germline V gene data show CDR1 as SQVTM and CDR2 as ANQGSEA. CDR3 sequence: CSVSGTMNTEAFF. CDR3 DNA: TGCAGCGTAAGCGGGACAATGAACACTGAAGCTTTCTTT. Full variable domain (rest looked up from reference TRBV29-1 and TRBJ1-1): SAVISQKPSRDICQRGTSLTIQCQVDSQVTMMFWYRQQPGQSLTLIATANQGSEATYESGFVIDKFPISRPNLTFSTLTVSNMSPEDSSIYLCSVSGTMNTEAFFGQGTRLTVV.

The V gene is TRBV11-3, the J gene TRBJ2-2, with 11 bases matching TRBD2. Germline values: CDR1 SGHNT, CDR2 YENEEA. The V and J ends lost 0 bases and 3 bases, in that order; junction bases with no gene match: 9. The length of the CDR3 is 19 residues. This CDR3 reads CASSLETALAGVDTGELFF. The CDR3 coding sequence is TGTGCCAGCAGCTTAGAAACCGCACTAGCGGGAGTGGACACCGGGGAGCTGTTTTTT.

The CDR3 sequence is CASSMNNWNTGELFF. The CDR3 nucleotides are TGTGCCAGTAGTATGAACAACTGGAACACCGGGGAGCTGTTTTTT. The chain links TRBV19 to TRBJ2-2; no firm D call. The CDR3 extends over 15 amino acids. Germline lookup yields CDR1 LNHDA and CDR2 SQIVND (reference sequence). V was cut by 3 bases and J by 1 base, with 9 bases left in between. Supplemented by reference TRBV19 and TRBJ2-2, the full variable domain reads DGGITQSPKYLFRKEGQNVTLSCEQNLNHDAMYWYRQDPGQGLRLIYYSQIVNDFQKGDIAEGYSVSREKKESFPLTVTSAQKNPTAFYLCASSMNNWNTGELFFGEGSRLTVL.

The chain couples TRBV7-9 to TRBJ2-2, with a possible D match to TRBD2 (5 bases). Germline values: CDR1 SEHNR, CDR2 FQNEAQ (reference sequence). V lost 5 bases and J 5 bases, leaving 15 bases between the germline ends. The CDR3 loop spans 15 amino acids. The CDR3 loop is CASSPTGSGTGELFF. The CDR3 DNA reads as TGTGCCAGCAGCCCGACGGGTTCGGGGACCGGGGAGCTGTTTTTT.

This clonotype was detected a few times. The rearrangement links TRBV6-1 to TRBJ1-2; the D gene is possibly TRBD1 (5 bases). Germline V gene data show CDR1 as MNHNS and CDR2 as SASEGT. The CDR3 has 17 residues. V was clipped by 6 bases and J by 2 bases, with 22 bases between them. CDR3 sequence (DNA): TGTGCCAGCAGGGACCCGGGGCGCAGGGTGCCCAACTATGGCTACACCTTC. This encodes CASRDPGRRVPNYGYTF.

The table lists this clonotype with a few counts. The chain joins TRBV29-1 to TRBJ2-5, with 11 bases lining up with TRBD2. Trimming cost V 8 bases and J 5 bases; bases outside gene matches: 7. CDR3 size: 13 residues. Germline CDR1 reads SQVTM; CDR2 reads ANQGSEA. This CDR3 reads CSPRLAGRETQYF. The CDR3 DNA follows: TGCAGCCCCCGACTAGCGGGGAGGGAGACCCAGTACTTC.

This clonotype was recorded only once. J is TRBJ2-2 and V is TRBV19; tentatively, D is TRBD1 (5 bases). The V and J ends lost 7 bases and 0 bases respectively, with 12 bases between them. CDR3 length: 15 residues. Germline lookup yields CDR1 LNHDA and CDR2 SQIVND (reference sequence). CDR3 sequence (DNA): TGTGCCAGTATAGGGCAGGGAACGAACACCGGGGAGCTGTTTTTT. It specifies CASIGQGTNTGELFF.

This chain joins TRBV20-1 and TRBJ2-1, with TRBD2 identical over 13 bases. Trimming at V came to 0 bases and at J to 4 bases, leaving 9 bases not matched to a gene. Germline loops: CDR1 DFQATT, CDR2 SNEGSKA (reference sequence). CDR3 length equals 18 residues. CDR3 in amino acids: CSARDRASLAGGYNEQFF. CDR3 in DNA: TGCAGTGCTAGAGATAGGGCCTCACTAGCGGGAGGGTACAATGAGCAGTTCTTC.

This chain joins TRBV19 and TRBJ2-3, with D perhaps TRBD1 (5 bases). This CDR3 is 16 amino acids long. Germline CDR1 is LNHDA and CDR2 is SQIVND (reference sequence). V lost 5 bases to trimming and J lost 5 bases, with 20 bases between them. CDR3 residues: CASSRQGALHGDTQYF. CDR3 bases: TGTGCCAGTAGTCGGCAGGGCGCTCTCCATGGAGATACGCAGTATTTT.

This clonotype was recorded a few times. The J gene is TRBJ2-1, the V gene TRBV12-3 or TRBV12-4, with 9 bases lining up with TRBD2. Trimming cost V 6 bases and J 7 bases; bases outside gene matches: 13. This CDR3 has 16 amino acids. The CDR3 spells CASSPAGGLSRNEQFF. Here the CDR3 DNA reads TGTGCCAGCAGCCCGGCGGGAGGGCTCTCGAGAAATGAGCAGTTCTTC.

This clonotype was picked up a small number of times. CDR3 sequence (DNA): TGTGCCAGCAGCCAACAGGGCGTCTATGGCTACACCTTC. It yields the protein CASSQQGVYGYTF. V usage is TRBV7-9 and J usage is TRBJ1-2; possible D gene TRBD1, 6 bases. In germline, CDR1 is SEHNR, CDR2 FQNEAQ (reference sequence). The CDR3 length is 13 residues. Trimming shortened V by 5 bases and J by 4 bases, and 11 bases separated the two germline ends.

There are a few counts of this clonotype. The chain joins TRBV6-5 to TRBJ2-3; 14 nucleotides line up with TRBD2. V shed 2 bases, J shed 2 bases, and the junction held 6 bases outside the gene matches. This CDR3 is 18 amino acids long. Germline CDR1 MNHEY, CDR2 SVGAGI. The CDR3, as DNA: TGTGCCAGCAGTTACGGTCGACTAGCGGGAGGGCCCACAGATACGCAGTATTTT. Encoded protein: CASSYGRLAGGPTDTQYF.

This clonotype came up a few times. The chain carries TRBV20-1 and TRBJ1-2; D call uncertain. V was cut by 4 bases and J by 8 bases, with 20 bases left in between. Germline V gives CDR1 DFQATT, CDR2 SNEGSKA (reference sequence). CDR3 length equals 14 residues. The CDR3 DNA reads TGCAGTGCTATCAGGCGGTCTGGCCTTCAGGGCTACACCTTC. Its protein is CSAIRRSGLQGYTF.

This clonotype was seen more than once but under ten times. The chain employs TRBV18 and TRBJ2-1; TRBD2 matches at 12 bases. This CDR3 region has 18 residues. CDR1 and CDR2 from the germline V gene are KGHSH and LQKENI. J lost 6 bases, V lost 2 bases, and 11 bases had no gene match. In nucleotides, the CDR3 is TGTGCCAGCTCACCATTAGCGTCTAGCGGGAGGGCCCTCAATGAGCAGTTCTTC. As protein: CASSPLASSGRALNEQFF. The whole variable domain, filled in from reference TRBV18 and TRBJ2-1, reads NAGVMQNPRHLVRRRGQEARLRCSPMKGHSHVYWYRQLPEEGLKFMVYLQKENIIDESGMPKERFSAEFPKEGPSILRIQQVVRGDSAAYFCASSPLASSGRALNEQFFGPGTRLTVL.

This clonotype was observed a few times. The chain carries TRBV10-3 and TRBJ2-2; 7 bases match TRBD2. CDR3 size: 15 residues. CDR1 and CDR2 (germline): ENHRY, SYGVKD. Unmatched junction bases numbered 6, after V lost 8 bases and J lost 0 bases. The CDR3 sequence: CAIEASGTNTGELFF. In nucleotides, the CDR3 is TGTGCCATCGAGGCCAGCGGGACGAACACCGGGGAGCTGTTTTTT.

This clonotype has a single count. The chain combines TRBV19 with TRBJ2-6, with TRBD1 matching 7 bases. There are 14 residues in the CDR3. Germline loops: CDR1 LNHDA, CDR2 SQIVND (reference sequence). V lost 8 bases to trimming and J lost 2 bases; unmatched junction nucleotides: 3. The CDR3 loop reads CASDDRAGANVLTF. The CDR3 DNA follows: TGTGCCAGTGACGACAGGGCTGGGGCCAACGTCCTGACTTTC.

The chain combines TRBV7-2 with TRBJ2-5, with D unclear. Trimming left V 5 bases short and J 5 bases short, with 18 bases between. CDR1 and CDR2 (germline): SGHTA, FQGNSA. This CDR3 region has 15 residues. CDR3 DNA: TGTGCCAGCAGCCCGTTCGGTCGGCATGAGGAGACCCAGTACTTC. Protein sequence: CASSPFGRHEETQYF.

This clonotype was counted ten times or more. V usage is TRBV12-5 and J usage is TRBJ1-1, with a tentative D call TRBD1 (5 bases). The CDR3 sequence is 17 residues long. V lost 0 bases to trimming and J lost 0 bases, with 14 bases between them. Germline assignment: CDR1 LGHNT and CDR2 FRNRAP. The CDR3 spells CASGLVWWGIMNTEAFF. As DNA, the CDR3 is TGTGCTAGTGGTTTGGTATGGTGGGGCATTATGAACACTGAAGCTTTCTTT.

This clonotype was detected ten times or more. The CDR3 is CASTLSNAAPTQYF. The CDR3 bases are TGTGCCAGCACTTTGAGTAACGCGGCGCCTACGCAGTATTTT. The chain joins TRBV7-2 to TRBJ2-3, with D uncertain. Germline V gene lookup returns CDR1 SGHTA and CDR2 FQGNSA. The CDR3 contains 14 residues. The V end was cut by 7 bases, the J end by 8 bases, with 19 bases between.

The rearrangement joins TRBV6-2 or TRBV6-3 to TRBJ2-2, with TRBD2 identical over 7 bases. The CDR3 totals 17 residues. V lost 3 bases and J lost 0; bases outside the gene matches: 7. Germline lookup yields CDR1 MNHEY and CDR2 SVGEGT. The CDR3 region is CASSYKRDLANTGELFF. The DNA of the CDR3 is TGTGCCAGCAGTTATAAGCGGGACCTCGCGAACACCGGGGAGCTGTTTTTT.

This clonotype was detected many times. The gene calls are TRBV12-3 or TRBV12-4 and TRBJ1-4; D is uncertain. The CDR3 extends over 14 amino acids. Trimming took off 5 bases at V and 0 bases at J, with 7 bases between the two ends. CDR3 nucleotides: TGTGCCAGCAGTCCCGGTGCAACTAATGAAAAACTGTTTTTT. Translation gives CASSPGATNEKLFF.